This entry lists 11 T cell receptor beta chains sequenced from one sample in a study of shared clonotypes between healthy human individuals. TCRdb's copy holds only in-frame clones and misses some; the assay was immunoSEQ multiplex PCR. This sample has some 1.5 million clones, with approximately 98% found just once. Sequenced material: naive CD4+ T cells sorted from blood. As for subset: CD45RA+ positively selected. The source is a man aged 25-45 years in good health.

The chain combines TRBV10-2 with TRBJ1-5, with a tentative D call TRBD1 (5 bases). V lost 5 bases and J lost 1, with 6 bases in between. CDR1 and CDR2 (germline): WSHSY, SAAADI. The CDR3 covers 13 residues. The CDR3 coding sequence is TGCGCCAGCAGTCGGGACAGCAATCAGCCCCAGCATTTT. Protein sequence: CASSRDSNQPQHF.

The chain employs TRBV19 and TRBJ1-2, with D uncertain. Trimming took off 8 bases at V and 1 base at J, with 14 bases between the two ends. This CDR3 region has 14 residues. Germline V gene data show CDR1 as LNHDA and CDR2 as SQIVND (reference sequence). The CDR3 coding sequence is TGTGCCAGTGCCCTCGCGAAGATTAACTATGGCTACACCTTC. The encoded protein is CASALAKINYGYTF.

The genes are TRBV5-4 and TRBJ2-1; weak D call: TRBD1 (6 bases). The CDR3 sequence is 15 residues long. The V gene's germline CDR1 is SGHNT and CDR2 YYREEE (reference sequence). Trimming took off 0 bases at V and 5 bases at J, with 12 bases between the two ends. The DNA for the CDR3 is TGTGCCAGCAGCTTGGGCCAGGGGAACCACAATGAGCAGTTCTTC. Residues: CASSLGQGNHNEQFF. Complete variable domain (other parts from reference TRBV5-4 and TRBJ2-1): ETGVTQSPTHLIKTRGQQVTLRCSSQSGHNTVSWYQQALGQGPQFIFQYYREEENGRGNFPPRFSGLQFPNYSSELNVNALELDDSALYLCASSLGQGNHNEQFFGPGTRLTVL.

The CDR3 nucleotides are TGTGCCAGCAGCATGAAGACAGGGGCTTTTGGCACTGAAGCTTTCTTT. Translating gives CASSMKTGAFGTEAFF. V and J are TRBV28 and TRBJ1-1, with 8 bases matching TRBD1. The CDR3 covers 16 residues. Germline lookup yields CDR1 MDHEN and CDR2 SYDVKM. Unmatched junction bases numbered 13, after V lost 6 bases and J lost 4 bases.

This rearrangement joins TRBV5-1 to TRBJ2-1; D uncertain. Germline V gene data show CDR1 as SGHRS and CDR2 as YFSETQ. The CDR3 runs to 12 residues. The V end was cut by 4 bases, the J end by 6 bases, with 8 bases between. The chain's CDR3 is CASSTGLNEQFF. In DNA, the CDR3 is TGCGCCAGCAGCACCGGCCTCAATGAGCAGTTCTTC. The whole variable domain, filled in from reference TRBV5-1 and TRBJ2-1, reads KAGVTQTPRYLIKTRGQQVTLSCSPISGHRSVSWYQQTPGQGLQFLFEYFSETQRNKGNFPGRFSGRQFSNSRSEMNVSTLELGDSALYLCASSTGLNEQFFGPGTRLTVL.

This chain uses TRBV18 with TRBJ2-7, with 9 nucleotides matching TRBD2. The CDR3 has 18 amino acids. Germline V gene lookup returns CDR1 KGHSH and CDR2 LQKENI. The V and J ends lost 2 bases and 5 bases, in that order; junction bases with no gene match: 16. In DNA form, the CDR3 reads TGTGCCAGCTCACCAAGAGCCCCATCGGCTAGCGGGAACGACGAGCAGTACTTC. Residues: CASSPRAPSASGNDEQYF.

Worth noting for this clone: At the DNA level, this CDR3 is encoded by other sequences in the same sample as well. For the CDR3, the DNA is TGTGCCAGCAGCCGGACTGGCACAGATACGCAGTATTTT. Translating it yields CASSRTGTDTQYF. The chain carries TRBV7-9 and TRBJ2-3, with D maybe TRBD2 (5 bases). V shed 5 bases and J shed 1 base, with 7 bases lying between them. CDR1 SEHNR and CDR2 FQNEAQ come from the germline V gene (reference sequence). There are 13 residues in the CDR3.

V and J are TRBV7-9 and TRBJ1-2, with TRBD1 matching over 7 bases. The CDR3 spans 12 residues. Germline CDR1 reads SEHNR; CDR2 reads FQNEAQ (reference sequence). The V and J ends lost 10 bases and 8 bases, in that order; junction bases with no gene match: 10. The DNA for the CDR3 is TGTGCCACTTCGGACAGGAATGGAGGCTACACCTTC. Translating gives CATSDRNGGYTF.

The rearrangement uses TRBV11-2 and TRBJ2-7, with 10 bases identical to TRBD1. Germline loops: CDR1 SGHAT, CDR2 FQNNGV. There are 16 residues in the CDR3. V dropped 5 bases and J dropped 0; count of bases not matched to a gene: 7. The CDR3 reads CASSPRTGGSSYEQYF. For the CDR3, the DNA is TGTGCCAGCAGCCCAAGGACAGGGGGAAGCTCCTACGAGCAGTACTTC. The full variable domain, in which reference TRBV11-2 and TRBJ2-7 provide the parts outside the CDR3, is EAGVAQSPRYKIIEKRQSVAFWCNPISGHATLYWYQQILGQGPKLLIQFQNNGVVDDSQLPKDRFSAERLKGVDSTLKIQPAKLEDSAVYLCASSPRTGGSSYEQYFGPGTRLTVT.

The rearrangement joins TRBV2 to TRBJ2-7, with TRBD2 matching 7 bases. The ends lost 5 bases at V and 2 bases at J; junction bases unmatched: 6. This CDR3 is built from 14 residues. CDR1 and CDR2 from the germline V gene are SNHLY and FYNNEI. The CDR3 sequence is CASSPGTIPYEQYF. The DNA of the CDR3 is TGTGCCAGCAGTCCCGGGACTATCCCCTACGAGCAGTACTTC.

The CDR3 sequence is CASRAGQGGVVPAGELFF. The CDR3 DNA follows: TGTGCCAGCAGGGCCGGGCAGGGAGGGGTAGTACCGGCCGGGGAGCTGTTTTTT. The rearrangement links TRBV28 to TRBJ2-2, with TRBD2 identical over 7 bases. V lost 6 bases, J lost 6 bases, and 19 bases stayed unmatched. CDR1 is MDHEN, CDR2 SYDVKM, per germline. The CDR3 covers 18 residues.